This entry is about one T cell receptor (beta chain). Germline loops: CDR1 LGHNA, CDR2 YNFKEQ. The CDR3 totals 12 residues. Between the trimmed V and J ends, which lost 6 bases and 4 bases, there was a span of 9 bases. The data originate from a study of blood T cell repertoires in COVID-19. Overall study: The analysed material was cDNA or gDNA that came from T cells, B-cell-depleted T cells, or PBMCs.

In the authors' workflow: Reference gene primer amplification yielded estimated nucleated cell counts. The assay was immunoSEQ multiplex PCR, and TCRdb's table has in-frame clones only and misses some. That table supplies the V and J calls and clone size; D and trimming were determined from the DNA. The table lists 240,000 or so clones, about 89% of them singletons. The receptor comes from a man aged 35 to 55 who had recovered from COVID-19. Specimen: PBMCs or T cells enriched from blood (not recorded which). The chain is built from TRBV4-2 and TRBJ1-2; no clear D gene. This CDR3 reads CASRLNTYGYTF. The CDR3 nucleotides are TGTGCCAGCAGACTAAACACCTATGGCTACACCTTC.